The next 21 T cell receptor beta chains were all read from a single sample in a study of OX40 agonist ivuxolimab in advanced cancers. The method was immunoSEQ multiplex PCR; TCRdb's version includes in-frame clones alone and lacks a portion of them. This table has 50,000 to 65,000 clones, 75% to 85% appearing once. The sample in question was CD4+ or CD8+ T cells sorted from blood, obtained in a trial of the OX40 agonist ivuxolimab. The receptor source for this set is an adult with an advanced solid tumor such as melanoma, head and neck, liver or kidney cancer.

The chain couples TRBV4-1 to TRBJ1-3, with unresolved D. The CDR3 runs 15 residues. Trimming pared 1 base from V and 2 bases from J, leaving 9 bases between. CDR1 MGHRA and CDR2 YSYEKL come from the germline V gene. This CDR3 reads CASSQGRAPGNTIYF. The CDR3 coding sequence is TGCGCCAGCAGCCAAGGTAGGGCGCCTGGAAACACCATATATTTT.

The genes are TRBV10-3 and TRBJ2-3; D remains unclear. CDR1 and CDR2 from the germline V gene are ENHRY and SYGVKD. CDR3 size: 14 residues. V was cut by 3 bases and J by 0 bases, with 7 bases left in between. The CDR3 reads CAISEQMSTDTQYF. CDR3 DNA: TGTGCCATCAGTGAACAGATGAGCACAGATACGCAGTATTTT.

This clone has just one count. Additional DNA sequences in this sample encode the identical CDR3. The chain couples TRBV19 to TRBJ1-1; 9 bases are shared with TRBD1. The ends lost 3 bases at V and 2 bases at J; junction bases unmatched: 4. CDR1 and CDR2 from the germline V gene are LNHDA and SQIVND (reference sequence). The CDR3 sequence is 15 residues long. CDR3 residues: CASSIRGQGNTEAFF. The DNA for the CDR3 is TGTGCCAGTAGTATCAGGGGACAGGGAAACACTGAAGCTTTCTTT.

This chain connects TRBV11-1 to TRBJ2-7; D gene ambiguous. There are 13 residues in the CDR3. V was cut by 5 bases and J by 6 bases, with 14 bases left in between. Germline lookup yields CDR1 SGHAT and CDR2 FQDESV (reference sequence). CDR3 protein: CASSKLSTGEQYF. The CDR3 DNA reads as TGTGCCAGCAGCAAGTTATCGACCGGCGAGCAGTACTTC.

The chain employs TRBV6-1 and TRBJ1-5; 9 nucleotides agree with TRBD1. Germline trimming cut 4 bases from V and 7 bases from J; bases unmatched to any gene: 11. CDR3 length: 16 amino acids. From germline, CDR1 is MNHNS and CDR2 SASEGT. The CDR3 is CASSVRTGTGSQPQHF. The CDR3, as DNA: TGTGCCAGCAGTGTTAGGACCGGGACAGGGAGCCAGCCCCAGCATTTT.

In DNA form, the CDR3 reads TGTGCCAGCAGTGGGGGTGGCCTGAACTATGGCTACACCTTC. As protein: CASSGGGLNYGYTF. The chain carries TRBV28 and TRBJ1-2, with a possible D match to TRBD1 (5 bases). The CDR3 has 14 amino acids. The germline gives CDR1 MDHEN, CDR2 SYDVKM. V was pared by 5 bases and J by 2 bases, with 12 bases between.

The V gene is TRBV7-2, the J gene TRBJ2-1, with D perhaps matching TRBD2 (5 bases). Trimming pared 2 bases from V and 8 bases from J, leaving 7 bases between. This CDR3 comprises 12 residues. In germline, CDR1 is SGHTA, CDR2 FQGNSA. CDR3 loop: CASSLMRDEQFF. CDR3 coding DNA: TGTGCCAGCAGCTTAATGAGGGATGAGCAGTTCTTC.

The genes are TRBV29-1 and TRBJ1-1; unclear D gene. Trimming shortened V by 6 bases and J by 3 bases, and 17 bases separated the two germline ends. This CDR3 is built from 14 residues. Germline CDR1 SQVTM, CDR2 ANQGSEA. The CDR3 loop reads CSVPGFPSDTEAFF. The CDR3 coding sequence is TGCAGCGTCCCGGGTTTTCCGTCGGACACTGAAGCTTTCTTT.

J is TRBJ2-3 and V is TRBV11-2; TRBD1 matches at 8 bases. Germline V gene sequence: CDR1 SGHAT, CDR2 FQNNGV. The CDR3 has 15 residues. V dropped 0 bases and J dropped 3; count of bases not matched to a gene: 2. The CDR3, as DNA: TGTGCCAGCAGCTTAGATGGACAGGGTACAGATACGCAGTATTTT. Translation: CASSLDGQGTDTQYF.

This clone was observed once. The rearrangement joins TRBV2 to TRBJ1-1, with TRBD1 identical over 8 bases. The CDR3 totals 15 residues. V lost 5 bases, J lost 5 bases, and 10 bases stayed unmatched. The germline V gene has CDR1 SNHLY and CDR2 FYNNEI. The CDR3 DNA is TGTGCCAGCAGTAGCCCAGACAGGGGACGGACTGAAGCTTTCTTT. Residues: CASSSPDRGRTEAFF. Full variable domain (rest looked up from reference TRBV2 and TRBJ1-1): EPEVTQTPSHQVTQMGQEVILRCVPISNHLYFYWYRQILGQKVEFLVSFYNNEISEKSEIFDDQFSVERPDGSNFTLKIRSTKLEDSAMYFCASSSPDRGRTEAFFGQGTRLTVV.

The CDR3 coding sequence is TGTGCTACCCTGGACAGGTCACGCGGGATTAACAATGAGCAGTTCTTC. It codes for CATLDRSRGINNEQFF. The gene calls are TRBV7-8 and TRBJ2-1; D may be TRBD1 (7 bases). CDR1 is SGHVS, CDR2 FQNEAQ, per germline. The CDR3 runs 16 residues. Full variable domain (outside the CDR3, taken from reference TRBV7-8 and TRBJ2-1): GAGVSQSPRYKVAKRGQDVALRCDPISGHVSLFWYQQALGQGPEFLTYFQNEAQLDKSGLPSDRFFAERPEGSVSTLKIQRTQQEDSAVYLCATLDRSRGINNEQFFGPGTRLTVL.

This chain joins TRBV7-2 and TRBJ2-1, with TRBD1 as a possible D gene (5 bases). The germline V and J ends were trimmed by 1 base and 6 bases, with 7 bases remaining between them. Germline CDR1 reads SGHTA; CDR2 reads FQGNSA. The CDR3 has 13 amino acids. DNA for the CDR3: TGTGCCAGCAGCTTAGGACAGTTCAATGAGCAGTTCTTC. Translation gives CASSLGQFNEQFF.

This chain uses TRBV4-1 with TRBJ2-3, with TRBD2 matching 14 bases. This CDR3 contains 19 residues. CDR1 is MGHRA, CDR2 YSYEKL, per germline. J gave up 3 bases and V 4 bases, and 12 bases lay outside the gene matches. CDR3 DNA: TGCGCCAGCAGCCGCCCCCCGGGGAGACTAGCGGGGGGGACAGATACGCAGTATTTT. Translating gives CASSRPPGRLAGGTDTQYF.

This chain uses TRBV28 with TRBJ2-7; perhaps D is TRBD1 or TRBD2 (6 bases each). This CDR3 is 13 amino acids long. The germline CDR1 and CDR2 sequences are MDHEN and SYDVKM. V was clipped by 10 bases and J by 3 bases, with 16 bases between them. CDR3 in amino acids: CATGTGALYEQYF. The CDR3 coding sequence is TGTGCCACCGGGACGGGGGCGCTCTACGAGCAGTACTTC.

This chain joins TRBV5-1 and TRBJ2-5; 10 bases fit TRBD1. Germline CDR1 is SGHRS and CDR2 is YFSETQ. The CDR3 is 15 amino acids. V trimming: 0 bases; J trimming: 2 bases; junction bases outside the gene matches: 1. The CDR3 region has the DNA TGCGCCAGCAGCTTGGGGACAGGGGGACAAGAGACCCAGTACTTC. Translating gives CASSLGTGGQETQYF.

The chain has TRBV9 and TRBJ2-5; 8 nucleotides align to TRBD1. Germline V gene sequence: CDR1 SGDLS, CDR2 YYNGEE. There are 14 residues in the CDR3. V shed 0 bases, J shed 4 bases, and the junction held 2 bases outside the gene matches. The CDR3 DNA follows: TGTGCCAGCAGCGTAGGAGGACAGGGAGAGACCCAGTACTTC. Its protein product is CASSVGGQGETQYF.

The chain links TRBV28 to TRBJ2-1, with D tentatively TRBD2 (6 bases). Deletions cut 5 bases from V and 4 bases from J, with 18 bases between. This CDR3 has 16 amino acids. Looked up from germline, CDR1 is MDHEN and CDR2 is SYDVKM. This CDR3 reads CASSHRAGGGYNEQFF. CDR3 nucleotides: TGTGCCAGCAGTCACCGGGCCGGGGGTGGTTACAATGAGCAGTTCTTC.

The genes are TRBV6-5 and TRBJ2-7, with 9 bases identical to TRBD1. CDR1 MNHEY and CDR2 SVGAGI come from the germline V gene. J lost 1 base, V lost 2 bases, and 6 bases had no gene match. This CDR3 contains 16 residues. The DNA of the CDR3 is TGTGCCAGCAGTTACGGACAGGGGAGAAATTCCTACGAGCAGTACTTC. Its protein product is CASSYGQGRNSYEQYF.

This chain connects TRBV12-5 to TRBJ2-5; 8 bases map to TRBD2. CDR3 length: 14 residues. Germline CDR1 LGHNT, CDR2 FRNRAP. V was clipped by 6 bases and J by 4 bases; unmatched bases: 7. The CDR3 coding sequence is TGTGCTAGTGGCCCCGGGGGGGGCAGAGAGACCCAGTACTTC. It specifies CASGPGGGRETQYF.

The rearrangement links TRBV9 to TRBJ1-1; the match to TRBD1 covers 12 bases. The CDR3 covers 13 residues. Germline V gene sequence: CDR1 SGDLS, CDR2 YYNGEE. Trimming cost V 0 bases and J 14 bases; bases outside gene matches: 5. CDR3 sequence reads: CASSVGGQGAEFF. The DNA of the CDR3 is TGTGCCAGCAGCGTAGGGGGACAGGGGGCGGAATTCTTT.

CDR3 protein: CASSSSRSNQPQHF. Here the CDR3 DNA reads TGTGCCAGCAGCTCGTCAAGGAGCAATCAGCCCCAGCATTTT. The V and J genes are TRBV7-8 and TRBJ1-5; D not resolved. Germline loops: CDR1 SGHVS, CDR2 FQNEAQ. Trimming stripped 4 bases from V and 1 base from J, with 8 bases between. This CDR3 comprises 14 residues.